The 32 T cell receptor beta chains below come from one sample, sequenced in a study of beta chain features in type 1 diabetes. Of the isolated RNA, all was reverse transcribed, and so the sequenced material was expressed TCRB transcripts. Sequenced by immunoSEQ multiplex PCR; TCRdb stores in-frame clones only, minus some. This table has roughly 150,000 clones, just over 9% appearing once. The sequenced sample consisted of central memory CD4+ T cells from blood. All receptors derive from a woman aged 18-35 years in good health.

This chain connects TRBV6-1 to TRBJ2-5; 12 positions match TRBD2. The DNA end lines up better with TRBJ2-7; the J call may be wrong. The CDR3 loop spans 15 amino acids. Germline V gene sequence: CDR1 MNHNS, CDR2 SASEGT. The CDR3 reads CASSALAGGNYEQYF. In nucleotides, the CDR3 is TGTGCCAGCAGTGCTCTAGCGGGAGGGAACTACGAGCAGTACTTC.

This clone has only a few counts. CDR3 nucleotide sequence: TGCAGCGTTGCTGAGACAGGGGCGTCCTTTCGGTACTTC. It is translated as CSVAETGASFRYF. The V call is TRBV29-1, the J call TRBJ2-7; TRBD1 matches 8 bases. Unmatched junction bases numbered 14, after V lost 4 bases and J lost 12 bases. The CDR3 contains 13 residues. Germline V lookup: CDR1 SQVTM, CDR2 ANQGSEA.

The rearrangement joins TRBV6-5 to TRBJ1-5, with no clear D. The CDR3 consists of 13 residues. Germline lookup yields CDR1 MNHEY and CDR2 SVGAGI. V gave up 4 bases and J gave up 5 bases, with 9 bases separating them. The CDR3 protein is CASSSRRDQPQHF. The CDR3, as DNA: TGTGCCAGCAGTTCGAGGAGAGATCAGCCCCAGCATTTT.

This chain joins TRBV25-1 and TRBJ1-2; D is uncertain. The CDR3 extends over 12 amino acids. Germline V gene lookup returns CDR1 MGHDK and CDR2 SYGVNS. Trimming took 3 bases from V and 8 from J, leaving 10 bases between them. The CDR3 loop is CASSDGGQGYTF. CDR3 DNA sequence: TGTGCCAGCAGTGATGGCGGGCAGGGCTACACCTTC.

This clone was seen a few times. The same CDR3 arises from other DNA sequences in this sample as well. This rearrangement joins TRBV18 to TRBJ1-5, with D possibly matching TRBD1 (5 bases). This CDR3 region has 13 residues. The germline V and J ends were trimmed by 4 bases and 1 base, with 5 bases remaining between them. Germline-derived CDR1 and CDR2 are KGHSH and LQKENI. CDR3 sequence (DNA): TGTGCCAGCTCACAGGGGAGCAATCAGCCCCAGCATTTT. Protein product: CASSQGSNQPQHF.

CDR3 residues: CASSQNLAGTGELFF. In DNA form, the CDR3 reads TGTGCCAGCAGCCAAAATCTAGCGGGCACCGGGGAGCTGTTTTTT. The rearrangement joins TRBV14 to TRBJ2-2, with TRBD2 matching over 8 bases. Germline CDR1 reads SGHDN; CDR2 reads FVKESK. The CDR3 runs to 15 residues. V was clipped by 2 bases and J by 4 bases; unmatched bases: 3.

This clone was counted a few times. The chain is built from TRBV6-1 and TRBJ2-7; D is possibly TRBD2 (5 bases). Germline assignment: CDR1 MNHNS and CDR2 SASEGT. There are 15 residues in the CDR3. Between the trimmed V and J ends, which lost 0 bases and 6 bases, there was a span of 15 bases. The CDR3 nucleotides read TGTGCCAGCAGTGAAGCGAGCGAAACTAGTTCCGAGCAGTACTTC. Protein product: CASSEASETSSEQYF.

This clone showed up many times. V and J are TRBV29-1 and TRBJ1-5, with TRBD1 as a possible D gene (5 bases). The germline V and J ends were trimmed by 7 bases and 5 bases, with 12 bases remaining between them. This CDR3 comprises 12 residues. The germline V gene encodes CDR1 SQVTM and CDR2 ANQGSEA. CDR3 protein: CSAAWGDQPQHF. The CDR3, as DNA: TGCAGCGCCGCCTGGGGCGATCAGCCCCAGCATTTT. The entire variable domain, with the rest obtained from reference TRBV29-1 and TRBJ1-5, is as follows: SAVISQKPSRDICQRGTSLTIQCQVDSQVTMMFWYRQQPGQSLTLIATANQGSEATYESGFVIDKFPISRPNLTFSTLTVSNMSPEDSSIYLCSAAWGDQPQHFGDGTRLSIL.

There are a few counts of this clone. The chain uses TRBV2 and TRBJ2-7; TRBD2 matches at 14 bases. CDR3 length: 17 amino acids. The V and J ends lost 0 bases and 6 bases, in that order; junction bases with no gene match: 7. The germline CDR1 and CDR2 sequences are SNHLY and FYNNEI. DNA for the CDR3: TGTGCCAGCAGTGAAGCGAGCGGGACTAGCGGGAGAGGCGAGCAGTACTTC. This gives the protein CASSEASGTSGRGEQYF. Looking up the rest from reference TRBV2 and TRBJ2-7 gives the full variable domain: EPEVTQTPSHQVTQMGQEVILRCVPISNHLYFYWYRQILGQKVEFLVSFYNNEISEKSEIFDDQFSVERPDGSNFTLKIRSTKLEDSAMYFCASSEASGTSGRGEQYFGPGTRLTVT.

This clone was seen only a few times. V gene TRBV5-1 combines with J gene TRBJ1-1; 7 nucleotides line up with TRBD1. Trimming cost V 5 bases and J 8 bases; bases outside gene matches: 15. The CDR3 is made up of 15 amino acids. CDR1 is SGHRS and CDR2 is YFSETQ in the germline V gene. As DNA, the CDR3 is TGCGCCAGCAGTCTTGATGGTGGGGGACAGACGGAAGCTTTCTTT. Its translation is CASSLDGGGQTEAFF.

The V gene is TRBV2, the J gene TRBJ1-5; D is ambiguous. The V and J ends lost 6 bases and 5 bases respectively, with 11 bases between them. The CDR3 is 13 amino acids. The germline gives CDR1 SNHLY, CDR2 FYNNEI. In nucleotides, the CDR3 is TGTGCCAGCAGCGTCGAAACTGATCAGCCCCAGCATTTT. It is translated as CASSVETDQPQHF.

The rearrangement joins TRBV30 to TRBJ2-1, with 7 bases fitting TRBD2. The germline V gene has CDR1 GTSNPN and CDR2 SVGIG (reference sequence). V was pared by 3 bases and J by 6 bases, with 11 bases of the junction left unmatched. The CDR3 totals 15 residues. The CDR3 here is CAWSPLGGRGNEQFF. CDR3 DNA: TGTGCCTGGAGCCCCTTGGGCGGGAGAGGCAATGAGCAGTTCTTC.

This chain links TRBV28 with TRBJ2-5; TRBD1 matches at 10 bases. With V trimmed by 5 bases and J by 5 bases, 5 bases remained unmatched. Germline V gene lookup returns CDR1 MDHEN and CDR2 SYDVKM. There are 14 residues in the CDR3. In nucleotides, the CDR3 is TGTGCCAGCAGTACGGACAGGGGGACGGAGACCCAGTACTTC. As protein: CASSTDRGTETQYF.

The V and J genes are TRBV15 and TRBJ2-7; D not resolved. Germline V CDR1 and CDR2: LNHNV, YYDKDF (reference sequence). Trimming left V 0 bases short and J 3 bases short, with 6 bases between. There are 13 residues in the CDR3. CDR3 in amino acids: CATSRDASYEQYF. Written as DNA, the CDR3 is TGTGCCACCAGCAGAGATGCCAGCTACGAGCAGTACTTC.

Only a few counts were recorded for this clone. This rearrangement joins TRBV4-2 to TRBJ1-1; D perhaps matches TRBD1 (5 bases). Germline V gene sequence: CDR1 LGHNA, CDR2 YNFKEQ. V gave up 0 bases and J gave up 4 bases, with 12 bases separating them. The CDR3 consists of 15 residues. The CDR3 here is CASSQDGQGGTEAFF. The CDR3 coding sequence is TGTGCCAGCAGCCAAGATGGGCAGGGCGGCACTGAAGCTTTCTTT.

This clone was seen more than once but under ten times. The chain joins TRBV30 to TRBJ2-1; 9 positions match TRBD2. Germline V CDR1 and CDR2: GTSNPN, SVGIG (reference sequence). V lost 1 base, J lost 6 bases, and 7 bases stayed unmatched. The CDR3 runs to 15 residues. Here the CDR3 DNA reads TGTGCCTGGAGTGATAGCGGGAGCCTCTTCAATGAGCAGTTCTTC. It specifies CAWSDSGSLFNEQFF.

The DNA for the CDR3 is TGTGCCAGCAGGCCGGGAGATAATTCACCCCTCCACTTT. It is translated as CASRPGDNSPLHF. This chain joins TRBV6-5 and TRBJ1-6; D gene uncertain. V was clipped by 6 bases and J by 5 bases, with 8 bases between them. CDR3 size: 13 residues. Germline V gene sequence: CDR1 MNHEY, CDR2 SVGAGI.

This chain joins TRBV10-3 and TRBJ2-5; TRBD2 agrees at 8 bases. Per germline, CDR1 ENHRY and CDR2 SYGVKD. CDR3 length: 15 residues. Trimming took 4 bases from V and 5 from J; bases not matched to a gene: 9. The DNA of the CDR3 is TGTGCCATCAGTGTGGGTAGCGGGGCCCGCGAGACCCAGTACTTC. As protein: CAISVGSGARETQYF.

The chain has TRBV5-1 and TRBJ1-1, with 8 bases lining up with TRBD1. V shed 5 bases and J 0 bases; nucleotides not matched to a gene: 15. The CDR3 extends over 18 amino acids. The V gene's germline CDR1 is SGHRS and CDR2 YFSETQ. The CDR3 here is CASRFSTSGTGLNTEAFF. The CDR3 bases are TGCGCCAGCAGGTTTTCTACCTCCGGGACAGGCCTGAACACTGAAGCTTTCTTT.

This clone was counted a few times. The chain uses TRBV11-2 and TRBJ2-7; 10 bases map to TRBD1. The CDR3 length is 15 residues. The V and J ends lost 2 bases and 3 bases, in that order; junction bases with no gene match: 4. CDR1 SGHAT and CDR2 FQNNGV come from the germline V gene. CDR3 loop: CASSLLGQGIYEQYF. The CDR3, as DNA: TGTGCCAGCAGCTTATTGGGACAGGGGATCTACGAGCAGTACTTC.

The rearrangement uses TRBV18 and TRBJ2-3; D might be TRBD2 (6 bases). There are 13 residues in the CDR3. V was trimmed by 5 bases and J by 4 bases, leaving 10 bases between them. Germline V gene sequence: CDR1 KGHSH, CDR2 LQKENI. DNA of the CDR3: TGTGCCAGCTCATCCGGGGGTCCAGATACGCAGTATTTT. This codes for CASSSGGPDTQYF.

This clone came up a few times. The chain joins TRBV5-6 to TRBJ1-4; D uncertain. The CDR3 covers 13 residues. Germline assignment: CDR1 SGHDT and CDR2 YYEEEE. V dropped 5 bases and J dropped 5 bases, with 10 bases sitting between them. The CDR3 protein is CASRRTKNEKLFF. For the CDR3, the DNA is TGTGCCAGCAGGCGGACTAAAAATGAAAAACTGTTTTTT.

This sequence joins TRBV7-6 and TRBJ2-3; a weak D match, TRBD2 (6 bases). Germline CDR1 is SGHVS and CDR2 is FNYEAQ. This CDR3 contains 16 residues. Trimming shortened V by 2 bases and J by 4 bases, and 16 bases separated the two germline ends. Here the CDR3 reads CASSLPTSGVPDTQYF. CDR3 DNA: TGTGCCAGCAGCTTACCGACTAGTGGAGTCCCAGATACGCAGTATTTT.

This clone was picked up a small number of times. This chain connects TRBV2 to TRBJ2-2, with 9 bases lining up with TRBD2. The CDR3 contains 16 residues. Germline V CDR1 and CDR2: SNHLY, FYNNEI. V gave up 5 bases and J gave up 8 bases; unmatched junction bases: 12. The CDR3 protein is CASSRGSGGAVGELFF. The CDR3 DNA is TGTGCCAGCAGTAGGGGTAGCGGGGGCGCCGTGGGGGAGCTGTTTTTT.

Ten or more counts support this clone. J is TRBJ2-2 and V is TRBV28; the match to TRBD1 covers 7 bases. The germline gives CDR1 MDHEN, CDR2 SYDVKM. The CDR3 sequence is 16 residues long. After removal of 6 bases from V and 4 bases from J, the junction contained 11 bases not matched to a gene. The CDR3 region has the DNA TGTGCCAGCAGCCTTCCGGGACAGACGACCACCGGGGAGCTGTTTTTT. Its protein is CASSLPGQTTTGELFF.

The chain is built from TRBV2 and TRBJ1-1; 8 bases map to TRBD1. Germline-derived CDR1 and CDR2 are SNHLY and FYNNEI. V lost 3 bases to trimming and J lost 1 base; unmatched junction nucleotides: 4. The CDR3 is made up of 15 amino acids. CDR3 sequence (DNA): TGTGCCAGCAGTGATCGGGACAGGCGGAACACTGAAGCTTTCTTT. Amino acid sequence: CASSDRDRRNTEAFF. Full variable domain (missing parts from reference TRBV2 and TRBJ1-1): EPEVTQTPSHQVTQMGQEVILRCVPISNHLYFYWYRQILGQKVEFLVSFYNNEISEKSEIFDDQFSVERPDGSNFTLKIRSTKLEDSAMYFCASSDRDRRNTEAFFGQGTRLTVV.

This sequence joins TRBV11-2 and TRBJ2-1, with D possibly being TRBD2 (7 bases). The length of the CDR3 is 16 residues. Trimming took 6 bases from V and 5 from J, leaving 20 bases between them. CDR1 is SGHAT and CDR2 is FQNNGV in the germline V gene. DNA for the CDR3: TGTGCCAGCAGTGCAGTCGGGGGCGGGGGACACAATGAGCAGTTCTTC. It specifies CASSAVGGGGHNEQFF.

This rearrangement joins TRBV7-2 to TRBJ2-1; a weak D match, TRBD1 (5 bases). This CDR3 spans 14 amino acids. The V and J ends lost 1 base and 6 bases respectively, with 10 bases between them. Per germline, CDR1 SGHTA and CDR2 FQGNSA. This CDR3 is CASSLVGQGNEQFF. The CDR3 nucleotides are TGTGCCAGCAGCTTAGTGGGTCAGGGCAATGAGCAGTTCTTC.

With regard to this clone: Within the sample, other DNA sequences also encode this same CDR3. V gene TRBV7-2 combines with J gene TRBJ2-1; the D gene is possibly TRBD1 (7 bases). The CDR3 spans 16 residues. CDR1 is SGHTA, CDR2 FQGNSA, per germline. Deletions cut 1 base from V and 3 bases from J, with 13 bases between. The CDR3 protein is CASSLVGGGVYNEQFF. The CDR3 nucleotides read TGTGCCAGCAGCTTAGTAGGGGGCGGGGTCTACAATGAGCAGTTCTTC.

In its sample, this clone was seen a few times. The chain joins TRBV6-5 to TRBJ2-1, with 8 positions matching TRBD2. The CDR3 spans 14 residues. Trimming took 8 bases from V and 2 from J; bases not matched to a gene: 5. CDR1 is MNHEY, CDR2 SVGAGI, per germline. For the CDR3, the DNA is TGTGCCAGCTCTTTAGCGGGGCCCTACAATGAGCAGTTCTTC. Its protein product is CASSLAGPYNEQFF.

The chain uses TRBV18 and TRBJ1-1; TRBD1 is a possible D gene (6 bases). Trimming left V 5 bases short and J 2 bases short, with 9 bases between. CDR1 is KGHSH and CDR2 is LQKENI in the germline V gene. The CDR3 length is 13 residues. The CDR3 DNA is TGTGCCAGCTCATCGGGACATAACACTGAAGCTTTCTTT. It specifies CASSSGHNTEAFF.

V usage is TRBV7-9 and J usage is TRBJ1-2; D gene ambiguous. With 8 bases removed from V and 7 bases from J, the gap between germline ends came to 14 bases. CDR1 and CDR2 from the germline V gene are SEHNR and FQNEAQ (reference sequence). CDR3 length: 12 amino acids. CDR3 region: CASGGTAPGYTF. Here the CDR3 DNA reads TGTGCCAGCGGCGGAACGGCACCTGGCTACACCTTC.